Each of the 17 T cell receptor beta chains below was sequenced from the same sample in a study of T cell responses to AZD1222 COVID-19 vaccine. Generated by immunoSEQ multiplex PCR, the TCRdb table keeps only in-frame clones and is missing some. The repertoire includes fewer than 200,000 clones, 87% of them detected once, and roughly 1.1% sits in the top ten. The material was peripheral blood, obtained 28 days after the second AZD1222 dose. These receptors originate from an adult who received the AZD1222 COVID-19 vaccine.

The chain is built from TRBV27 and TRBJ1-2; D not resolved. The germline CDR1 and CDR2 sequences are MNHEY and SMNVEV (reference sequence). With 6 bases removed from V and 7 bases from J, the gap between germline ends came to 15 bases. The CDR3 is 13 residues long. CDR3 sequence: CASSRGERGGYTF. The CDR3 DNA reads as TGTGCCAGCAGCCGAGGAGAGCGTGGTGGCTACACCTTC.

CDR3: CASSDSYEQYF. CDR3 coding DNA: TGTGCCAGCAGTGACTCCTACGAGCAGTACTTC. The V gene is TRBV2, the J gene TRBJ2-7; D unresolved. Per germline, CDR1 SNHLY and CDR2 FYNNEI. V lost 3 bases, J lost 0 bases, and 0 bases lay in between. CDR3 length: 11 residues.

The chain links TRBV6-5 to TRBJ1-3; D not resolved. V was trimmed by 8 bases and J by 4 bases, leaving 9 bases between them. The CDR3 extends over 12 amino acids. Germline CDR1 MNHEY, CDR2 SVGAGI. For the CDR3, the DNA is TGTGCCAGCCTCGCGCCAGGAAACACCATATATTTT. Amino acid sequence: CASLAPGNTIYF.

The chain couples TRBV10-2 to TRBJ2-2, with D tentatively TRBD1 (6 bases). CDR1 WSHSY and CDR2 SAAADI come from the germline V gene. Trimming pared 2 bases from V and 6 bases from J, leaving 19 bases between. This CDR3 is built from 17 residues. The CDR3 region is CASSEPTGTTGAGELFF. The CDR3 bases are TGCGCCAGCAGTGAGCCCACCGGGACAACCGGGGCCGGGGAGCTGTTTTTT.

The genes are TRBV11-2 and TRBJ2-7; no clear D gene. This CDR3 spans 12 amino acids. Per germline, CDR1 SGHAT and CDR2 FQNNGV. V was shortened by 4 bases and J by 2 bases, with 6 bases between the two germline ends. As DNA, the CDR3 is TGTGCCAGCAGCTCGCCGCCCTACGAGCAGTACTTC. Translation: CASSSPPYEQYF. The full variable domain, rest sourced from reference TRBV11-2 and TRBJ2-7, is EAGVAQSPRYKIIEKRQSVAFWCNPISGHATLYWYQQILGQGPKLLIQFQNNGVVDDSQLPKDRFSAERLKGVDSTLKIQPAKLEDSAVYLCASSSPPYEQYFGPGTRLTVT.

This rearrangement joins TRBV18 to TRBJ2-6, with D uncertain. Trimming removed 3 bases at V and 2 bases at J, with 14 bases between. CDR3 length: 17 amino acids. CDR1 is KGHSH and CDR2 is LQKENI in the germline V gene. CDR3 protein: CASSPLPPSTGANVLTF. CDR3 bases: TGTGCCAGCTCACCCCTCCCGCCTAGTACTGGGGCCAACGTCCTGACTTTC.

The CDR3 DNA reads TGTGCCAGCAGTGAATTTGGAGGGCTCGGGTCACCCCTCCACTTT. Translating it yields CASSEFGGLGSPLHF. This rearrangement joins TRBV6-1 to TRBJ1-6; D remains unclear. V shed 2 bases and J shed 10 bases, with 15 bases lying between them. The CDR3 totals 15 residues. CDR1 MNHNS and CDR2 SASEGT come from the germline V gene.

J is TRBJ2-1 and V is TRBV19; possible D gene TRBD1, 6 bases. The V gene's germline CDR1 is LNHDA and CDR2 SQIVND (reference sequence). Trimming took off 9 bases at V and 3 bases at J, with 24 bases between the two ends. This CDR3 comprises 17 residues. CDR3 bases: TGTGCCAGCTCCGGGACAAATCTCGTCAACTTCTACAATGAGCAGTTCTTC. Its protein product is CASSGTNLVNFYNEQFF.

The chain employs TRBV6-5 and TRBJ2-7, with D perhaps matching TRBD2 (6 bases). Trimming left V 5 bases short and J 4 bases short, with 15 bases between. Germline CDR1 is MNHEY and CDR2 is SVGAGI. The CDR3 extends over 14 amino acids. The CDR3 loop reads CASSPGGNPYEQYF. CDR3 nucleotide sequence: TGTGCCAGCAGTCCTGGGGGGAACCCTTACGAGCAGTACTTC.

The chain recombines TRBV10-3 with TRBJ1-3; D is unresolved. This CDR3 spans 15 amino acids. V was shortened by 3 bases and J by 3 bases, with 12 bases between the two germline ends. From germline, CDR1 is ENHRY and CDR2 SYGVKD. The CDR3: CAISERGLGGNTIYF. Here the CDR3 DNA reads TGTGCCATCAGTGAACGAGGGTTAGGTGGAAACACCATATATTTT.

This rearrangement joins TRBV5-1 to TRBJ2-7; D is ambiguous. CDR3 size: 15 residues. Germline assignment: CDR1 SGHRS and CDR2 YFSETQ. Deletions cut 4 bases from V and 2 bases from J, with 16 bases between. This chain's CDR3 is CASSPSGFRAYEQYF. For the CDR3, the DNA is TGCGCCAGCAGCCCCTCCGGATTCAGAGCCTACGAGCAGTACTTC.

The J gene is TRBJ2-1, the V gene TRBV7-9; TRBD2 agrees at 8 bases. J lost 2 bases, V lost 2 bases, and 5 bases had no gene match. The CDR3 length is 16 residues. Germline loops: CDR1 SEHNR, CDR2 FQNEAQ (reference sequence). The CDR3, as DNA: TGTGCCAGCAGCTTAACGGGACTAGAAGCCTACAATGAGCAGTTCTTC. It translates to CASSLTGLEAYNEQFF.

This sequence joins TRBV2 and TRBJ2-7; D is undetermined. CDR1 is SNHLY, CDR2 FYNNEI, per germline. The CDR3 consists of 10 residues. The V gene lost 6 bases and the J gene lost 3 bases, with 3 bases spanning the gap. The CDR3 DNA is TGTGCCAGCAGCATCTACGAGCAGTACTTC. Its translation: CASSIYEQYF.

V and J are TRBV2 and TRBJ2-7; 7 bases match TRBD1. CDR1 SNHLY and CDR2 FYNNEI come from the germline V gene. Germline trimming cut 4 bases from V and 0 bases from J; bases unmatched to any gene: 9. The CDR3 has 16 residues. CDR3 protein: CASSVSGQRISYEQYF. The CDR3 region has the DNA TGTGCCAGCAGTGTATCGGGACAGCGAATCTCCTACGAGCAGTACTTC.

The V gene is TRBV7-8, the J gene TRBJ1-1, with a tentative D call TRBD1 (5 bases). This CDR3 region has 14 residues. V gave up 6 bases and J gave up 5 bases, with 16 bases separating them. Germline CDR1 and CDR2: SGHVS and FQNEAQ. The DNA for the CDR3 is TGTGCCAGCAGGCCGGAGGGCAGGGTGACTGAAGCTTTCTTT. Its translation: CASRPEGRVTEAFF.

The V gene is TRBV29-1, the J gene TRBJ1-3, with a tentative D call TRBD1 (6 bases). V lost 4 bases to trimming and J lost 6 bases, with 16 bases between them. Germline CDR1 reads SQVTM; CDR2 reads ANQGSEA. This CDR3 region has 14 residues. The CDR3 nucleotides are TGCAGCGTTGTGGACAGAGCTCTGGAAAACACCATATATTTT. This codes for CSVVDRALENTIYF.

The V gene is TRBV7-2, the J gene TRBJ1-2, with 9 bases aligning to TRBD1. The V segment lost 5 bases and the J segment 6 bases; nucleotides outside the gene matches: 10. The germline CDR1 and CDR2 sequences are SGHTA and FQGNSA. The CDR3 has 15 amino acids. The CDR3 nucleotides read TGTGCCAGCAGCCAGGGGGGACAGGGTTGGGATGGCTACACCTTC. Its translation: CASSQGGQGWDGYTF. The entire variable domain, with the rest obtained from reference TRBV7-2 and TRBJ1-2, is as follows: GAGVSQSPSNKVTEKGKDVELRCDPISGHTALYWYRQSLGQGLEFLIYFQGNSAPDKSGLPSDRFSAERTGGSVSTLTIQRTQQEDSAVYLCASSQGGQGWDGYTFGSGTRLTVV.